The subject of this entry is one TCR beta chain. This clonotype was detected only a few times. Its antigen remains undetermined. Base-call qualities are not available, and no considerably larger clone is one nucleotide away. Libraries came from 5' RACE. The second PCR ran for about 6 to 11 cycles and used a J-beta primer mix along with a sample-barcoded 5' primer. A unique molecular identifier was introduced onto each TCR beta cDNA molecule by a template-switch 5' adaptor carrying 12 random nucleotides. Each sample yielded at least 2.5 million CDR3-containing paired-end reads. First-strand cDNA was synthesized from all RNA with the Mint cDNA synthesis kit, primed by a TRBC-specific oligonucleotide. All cDNA was treated with uracil-DNA glycosylase and then went through a first 18-cycle PCR with the universal primers M1SS and BC2_uni_R. The published analysis was carried out like this. For normalization, 1 million high-quality reads were randomly selected from each sample, with every read carrying a distinct molecular identifier. Reads sharing molecular identifiers were discarded rather than binned into consensus sequences. MiTCR, run with a Q25 quality threshold and the strictest error-elimination algorithm, handled CDR3 identification, clonotype clustering and error correction. A nonparametric unseen species model with Euler transformation was used to estimate lower-bound total TCR beta diversity. Using fastp trimming at Q25 and MiXCR clonotype assembly, TCRdb reanalyzed the public sequencing data and kept in-frame beta chains. Every distinct CDR3 protein forms one entry, paired with its most common genes and DNA. The V and J calls come from TCRdb's annotation, not from the publication. Here the sample has over 1,500,000 distinct CDR3 sequences; about 39% occur a single time. The ten top clones hold 20% to 25% of the sample.

The donors were about 40 Caucasian individuals from Russia, aged roughly 6 to 90 years, who were systemically healthy. About 9.8 milliliters of peripheral blood were drawn from each donor into EDTA-treated Vacutainer tubes. PBMCs were isolated by Ficoll-Paque density-gradient centrifugation, with at least 6 million obtained per sample. Trizol reagent was used to extract total RNA from PBMCs, with at least 5 micrograms per sample. The percentages of naive CD45RAhigh/CD27high T cells were determined by flow cytometry on a PBMC aliquot from every donor. The entry originates in a study of blood T cells in healthy people across ages (dated by TCRdb to about 2015). Regarding the study in general: In model experiments, roughly one uniquely barcoded TCR beta cDNA molecule per two T cells was captured by template switching. Using deep sequencing normalized with unique cDNA molecular identifiers, the study measured how TCR beta repertoire diversity changes with age. For two donors (one aged 18 to 30 and one aged 80 or older), the study analyzed two additional independent replicas of 1 million unique cDNA reads from the same blood draw. Four age groups were formed from the donors: young (average 16 years), middle-aged (approximately 39), aged (roughly 56) and long-lived (82). To avoid experimental bias, donors of different ages were spread randomly across the sequencing lanes.

Beyond this particular receptor, the publication reports: A strong correlation was found between observed TCR beta diversity and the percentage of naive T cells measured by flow cytometry. Because profiling used bulk unsorted PBMCs, naive and antigen-experienced compartments could not be compared conclusively. Donor CMV infection status was unknown, potentially confounding age-related changes in expanded clonotypes. Compared with the aged group, more naive CD4+ T cells, fewer expanded clones and increased TCR diversity were shown by the long-lived group, suggesting age selection. Observed TCR beta diversity per million T cells fell roughly linearly with age, and a significant reduction was already apparent by age roughly 40. Estimates of total diversity from one million sequenced T cells were regarded as lower bounds and underestimates.

According to the germline V gene, CDR1 reads MNHEY and CDR2 reads SVGAGI. A distance of 11 bases separates the germline ends of V and J, which lose 9 bases and 5 bases respectively. From the cysteine through the phenylalanine, the CDR3 covers 12 amino acids. Here the CDR3 DNA is all that survives: 36 bases in frame from base 1. The V and J segments used are TRBV6-5 and TRBJ2-4; the D gene cannot be named for sure. Material for sequencing was blood. This clonotype was sampled from a human donor in good health. The CDR3 region reads CASRSVQNIQYF. The sequence in DNA is TGTGCCAGTCGATCTGTTCAAAACATTCAGTACTTC.